Listed here are 10 T cell receptor beta chains from one sample, sequenced in a study of T-cell memory formation after mild COVID-19. TCRdb redid the calling of the 5' RACE reads with MiXCR, one entry per CDR3 protein. The profile shows around 500,000 distinct CDR3 sequences, 15% to 20% of them singletons. The sequenced sample consisted of PBMCs or a T cell subset sorted from them (not recorded which). The receptor set was obtained from an adult woman who had mild COVID-19 (a few samples of this study predate the infection). Cell type and time point are not known.

At least ten counts were recorded for this clonotype. V gene TRBV29-1 combines with J gene TRBJ2-7; the D gene is possibly TRBD2 (6 bases). V was pared by 7 bases and J by 3 bases, with 10 bases between. Germline V gene sequence: CDR1 SQVTM, CDR2 ANQGSEA. CDR3 length: 11 amino acids. DNA for the CDR3: TGCAGCGCTCGACTAGTCTACGAGCAGTACTTC. Translation gives CSARLVYEQYF.

V usage is TRBV12-3 or TRBV12-4 and J usage is TRBJ1-1; D might be TRBD1 (6 bases). CDR3 length: 13 residues. Trimming cost V 6 bases and J 3 bases, with 11 bases left between them. The CDR3 loop reads CASRLDRYTEAFF. The CDR3, as DNA: TGTGCCAGCAGACTAGACAGGTACACTGAAGCTTTCTTT.

This clonotype was recorded a few times. J is TRBJ1-1 and V is TRBV7-9; D is uncertain. The CDR3 loop spans 14 amino acids. Germline CDR1 is SEHNR and CDR2 is FQNEAQ (reference sequence). V lost 1 base to trimming and J lost 6 bases, with 12 bases between them. This CDR3 reads CASSLEWASPEAFF. In nucleotides, the CDR3 is TGTGCCAGCAGCTTAGAGTGGGCGTCTCCTGAAGCTTTCTTT.

This clonotype has more than one count but fewer than ten. CDR3 nucleotides: TGTGCCAGCAGTTTATCTGTTCTAGGGACGTACTTC. This sequence encodes CASSLSVLGTYF. J is TRBJ2-7 and V is TRBV12-3 or TRBV12-4; D could derive from TRBD1 or TRBD2 (5 bases each). Trimming took off 2 bases at V and 12 bases at J, with 14 bases between the two ends. The CDR3 loop spans 12 amino acids.

The rearrangement joins TRBV12-3 or TRBV12-4 to TRBJ2-3; TRBD2 aligns across 9 bases. The CDR3 runs to 12 residues. V was clipped by 2 bases and J by 13 bases; unmatched bases: 4. CDR3 sequence reads: CASSLLAGYKYF. The CDR3 DNA is TGTGCCAGCAGTTTACTAGCGGGGTACAAGTATTTT.

V is TRBV9 and J is TRBJ2-7, with 9 bases that match TRBD2. Germline V gene lookup returns CDR1 SGDLS and CDR2 YYNGEE. The CDR3 totals 16 residues. The trim removed 0 bases at V and 5 bases at J, leaving 9 bases unmatched. The CDR3 DNA reads as TGTGCCAGCAGCGTAGTGGAGGCTAGCGGGATCCACGAGCAGTACTTC. This sequence encodes CASSVVEASGIHEQYF. Full variable domain (rest looked up from reference TRBV9 and TRBJ2-7): DSGVTQTPKHLITATGQRVTLRCSPRSGDLSVYWYQQSLDQGLQFLIQYYNGEERAKGNILERFSAQQFPDLHSELNLSSLELGDSALYFCASSVVEASGIHEQYFGPGTRLTVT.

The chain has TRBV27 and TRBJ2-1; 9 nucleotides agree with TRBD1. This CDR3 spans 16 amino acids. V lost 6 bases and J lost 7; bases outside the gene matches: 13. CDR1 MNHEY and CDR2 SMNVEV come from the germline V gene (reference sequence). The CDR3 is CASRPEPGQGANEQFF. In nucleotides, the CDR3 is TGTGCCAGCAGGCCAGAACCGGGACAGGGCGCTAATGAGCAGTTCTTC.

This clonotype showed up just a few times. The chain combines TRBV29-1 with TRBJ2-1; perhaps TRBD1 as D (6 bases). Deletions cut 7 bases from V and 14 bases from J, with 18 bases between. CDR1 is SQVTM, CDR2 ANQGSEA, per germline. This CDR3 has 11 amino acids. CDR3 protein: CSGETSAGEFF. CDR3 in DNA: TGCAGCGGAGAAACCTCGGCAGGGGAGTTCTTC.

The chain uses TRBV24-1 and TRBJ2-1, with 8 bases matching TRBD1. The germline V gene encodes CDR1 KGHDR and CDR2 SFDVKD. The CDR3 runs 16 residues. J gave up 2 bases and V 5 bases, and 7 bases lay outside the gene matches. The DNA for the CDR3 is TGTGCCACCAGTGCCGGACAGGGAATAGCCTACAATGAGCAGTTCTTC. Translated: CATSAGQGIAYNEQFF.

This clonotype showed up many times. The chain is built from TRBV11-2 and TRBJ2-1; D uncertain. Per the germline V gene, CDR1 is SGHAT and CDR2 is FQNNGV. CDR3 length equals 14 residues. V lost 4 bases, J lost 6 bases, and 13 bases lay in between. The CDR3 protein is CASSSPPGSNEQFF. Here the CDR3 DNA reads TGTGCCAGCAGCTCCCCCCCGGGCTCCAATGAGCAGTTCTTC.